This T cell receptor beta chain is from a study of CD4 and CD8 cells across lung adenocarcinoma regions. Germline V gene sequence: CDR1 MNHNS, CDR2 SASEGT. CDR3 length: 15 amino acids. Localized lung adenocarcinoma, a non-small cell lung cancer, affected the donors. TCRdb called the PCR reads again in MiXCR, with one record for every CDR3 protein. This sample has around 5,100 distinct CDR3 sequences; roughly 45% occur once, and the top ten carry more than 85%. This TCR came from a male donor with lung adenocarcinoma. The CD4 and CD8 labels of this study may be unreliable. Material for sequencing was CD8+ T cells from the margin of a lung tumor. The chain carries TRBV6-1 and TRBJ2-2; 7 bases agree with TRBD1. Judging by the DNA end, TRBJ2-3 fits better; the J call may be wrong. CDR3 in amino acids: CASTLDRASTGKQYF. DNA for the CDR3: TGTGCCAGCACCCTAGACAGGGCGAGCACAGGGAAGCAGTATTTT.